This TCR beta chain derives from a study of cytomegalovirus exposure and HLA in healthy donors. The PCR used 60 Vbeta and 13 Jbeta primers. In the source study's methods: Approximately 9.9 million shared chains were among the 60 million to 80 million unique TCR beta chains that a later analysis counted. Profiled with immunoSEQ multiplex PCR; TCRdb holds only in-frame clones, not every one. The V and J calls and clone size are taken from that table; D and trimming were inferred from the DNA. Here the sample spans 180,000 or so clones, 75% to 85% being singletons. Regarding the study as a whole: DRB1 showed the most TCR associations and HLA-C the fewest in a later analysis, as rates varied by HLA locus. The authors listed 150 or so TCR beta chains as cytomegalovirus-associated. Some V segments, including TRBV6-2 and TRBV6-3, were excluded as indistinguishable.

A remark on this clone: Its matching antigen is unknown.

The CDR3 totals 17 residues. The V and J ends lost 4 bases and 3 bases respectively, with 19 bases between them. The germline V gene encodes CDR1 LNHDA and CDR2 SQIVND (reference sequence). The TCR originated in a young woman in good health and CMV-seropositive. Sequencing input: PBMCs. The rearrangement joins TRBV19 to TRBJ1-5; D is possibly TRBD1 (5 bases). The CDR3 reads CASSKKRGWVDNQPQHF. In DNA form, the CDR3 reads TGTGCCAGTAGTAAGAAGCGGGGGTGGGTAGACAATCAGCCCCAGCATTTT.